This T cell receptor (beta chain) was found in a study of T cell responses to AZD1222 COVID-19 vaccine. There are 15 residues in the CDR3. Germline lookup yields CDR1 LNHNV and CDR2 YYDKDF (reference sequence). The V segment lost 0 bases and the J segment 4 bases; nucleotides outside the gene matches: 1. The table came from immunoSEQ multiplex PCR; TCRdb's copy has only in-frame clones and leaves some out. The profile shows 140,000 to 150,000 clones, about 93% of them singletons. About this clone itself: Its antigen is still unknown.

Broader study findings: In the spike-specific TCR repertoire, nearly half reportedly target unmutated variant regions. Two AZD1222 administrations were followed by greater Spike-specific TCR breadth and depth. Vaccine-associated CD4 TCRs spanned spike, dominant at 160-218 and 743-854. White British ancestry dominated among donors, who included more females, and clonal diversity was possibly underestimated.

The clonotype was recovered from an adult in good health. The input for sequencing was peripheral blood, taken on day 0 of MenACWY control vaccination. The chain links TRBV15 to TRBJ1-5; TRBD1 matches 9 bases. CDR3 DNA sequence: TGTGCCACCAGCAGAGACGGGACAGGGAATCAGCCCCAGCATTTT. It translates to CATSRDGTGNQPQHF.